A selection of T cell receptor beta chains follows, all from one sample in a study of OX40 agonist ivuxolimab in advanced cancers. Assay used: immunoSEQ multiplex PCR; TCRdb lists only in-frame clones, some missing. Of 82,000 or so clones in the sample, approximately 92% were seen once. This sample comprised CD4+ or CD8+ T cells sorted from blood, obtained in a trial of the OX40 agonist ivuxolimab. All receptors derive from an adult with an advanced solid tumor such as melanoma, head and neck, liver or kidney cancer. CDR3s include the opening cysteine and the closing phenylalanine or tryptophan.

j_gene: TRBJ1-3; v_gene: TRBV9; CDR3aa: CASSLGQGLTSGNTIYF
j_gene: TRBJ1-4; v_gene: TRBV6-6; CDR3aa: CASTYQLGSGEKLFF
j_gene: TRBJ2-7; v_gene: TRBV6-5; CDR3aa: CASSYSSTSGYEQYF
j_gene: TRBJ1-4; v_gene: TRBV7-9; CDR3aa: CASSLGTGAKNEKLFF
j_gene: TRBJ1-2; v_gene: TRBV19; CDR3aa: CASNYGQSKYGYTF
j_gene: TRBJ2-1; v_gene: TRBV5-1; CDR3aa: CASSLGQGANNEQFF
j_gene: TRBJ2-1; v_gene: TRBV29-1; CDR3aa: CSVFPDPASYNEQFF
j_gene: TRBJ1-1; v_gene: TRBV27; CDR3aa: CASSFLTGGSAEAFF
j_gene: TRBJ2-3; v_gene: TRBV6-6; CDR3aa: CASSSRTDTQYF
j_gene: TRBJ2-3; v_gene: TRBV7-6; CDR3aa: CASSLGTGSTDTQYF
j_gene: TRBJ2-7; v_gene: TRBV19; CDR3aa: CASSMSGPSDSYEQYF
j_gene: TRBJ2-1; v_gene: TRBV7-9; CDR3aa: CASSPGTGVYNEQFF
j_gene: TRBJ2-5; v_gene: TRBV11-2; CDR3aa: CASSLDRETQYF
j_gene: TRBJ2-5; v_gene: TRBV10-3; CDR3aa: CASGRLGETQYF
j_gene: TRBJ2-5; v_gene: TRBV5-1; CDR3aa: CASSLDTPAETQYF
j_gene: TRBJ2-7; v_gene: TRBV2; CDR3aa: CASSQKRYEQYF
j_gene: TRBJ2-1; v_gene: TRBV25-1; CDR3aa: CASSKSGTSEQFF
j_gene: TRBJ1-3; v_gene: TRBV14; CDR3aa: CASSQFSGSGNTIYF
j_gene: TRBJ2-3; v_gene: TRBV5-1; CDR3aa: CASSAGQGGSGDTQYF
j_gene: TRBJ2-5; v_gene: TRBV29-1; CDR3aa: CSDRQGNQETQYF
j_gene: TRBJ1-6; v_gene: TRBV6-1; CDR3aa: CASSESSSYNSPLHF
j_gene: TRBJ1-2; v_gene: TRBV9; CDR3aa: CASSPALQGIYGYTF
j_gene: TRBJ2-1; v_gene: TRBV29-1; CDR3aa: CSVGTGRSSYNEQFF
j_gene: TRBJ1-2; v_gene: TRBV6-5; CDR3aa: CASSTFGGQDYGYTF
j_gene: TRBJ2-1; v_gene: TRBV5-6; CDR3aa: CASSLGQGAYNEQFF
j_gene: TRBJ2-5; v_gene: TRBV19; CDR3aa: CASSILPSGLQETQYF
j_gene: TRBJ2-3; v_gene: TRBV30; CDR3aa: CAWSPAGSLNTDTQYF
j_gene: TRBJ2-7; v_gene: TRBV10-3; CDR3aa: CAISGPVFGFYEQYF
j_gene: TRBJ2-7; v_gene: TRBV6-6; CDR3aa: CASSYSLAGSNYEQYF
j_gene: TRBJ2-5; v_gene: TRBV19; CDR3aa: CASSRLTSGSTVTQYF
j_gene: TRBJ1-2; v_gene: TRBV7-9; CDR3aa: CASSLGTGGAGNYGYTF
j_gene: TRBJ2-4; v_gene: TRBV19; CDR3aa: CASSKQGSRNIQYF
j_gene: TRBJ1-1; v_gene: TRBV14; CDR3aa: CASSRNRVGTEAFF
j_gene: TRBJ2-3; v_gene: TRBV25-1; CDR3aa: CASSPHLGKSGTDTQYF
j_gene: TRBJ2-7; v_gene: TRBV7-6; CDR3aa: CASSSRGSYSSYEQYF
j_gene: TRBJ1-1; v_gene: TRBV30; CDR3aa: CAWCGVTEAFF
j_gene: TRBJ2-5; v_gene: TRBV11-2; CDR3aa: CASSQRLAGTFQETQYF
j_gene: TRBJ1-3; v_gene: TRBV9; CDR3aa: CASSVAEGISGNTIYF
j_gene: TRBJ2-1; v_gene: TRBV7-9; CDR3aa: CASSLWTGANEQFF
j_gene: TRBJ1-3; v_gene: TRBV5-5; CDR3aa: CASSLIGQDSGNTIYF
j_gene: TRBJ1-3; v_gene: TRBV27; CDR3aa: CASSYRPGNTIYF